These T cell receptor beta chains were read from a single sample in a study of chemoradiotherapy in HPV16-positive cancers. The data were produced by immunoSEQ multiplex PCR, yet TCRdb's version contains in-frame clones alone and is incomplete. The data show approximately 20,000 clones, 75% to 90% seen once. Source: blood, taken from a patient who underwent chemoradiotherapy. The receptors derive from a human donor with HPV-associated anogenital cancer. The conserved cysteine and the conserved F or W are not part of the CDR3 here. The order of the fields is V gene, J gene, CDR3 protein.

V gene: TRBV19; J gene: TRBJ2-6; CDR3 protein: ASRTGDGRSGANVLT
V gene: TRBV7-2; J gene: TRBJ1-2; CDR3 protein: ASSLGPERGYT
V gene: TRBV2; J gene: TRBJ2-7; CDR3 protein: ASWVLAGDTYEQY
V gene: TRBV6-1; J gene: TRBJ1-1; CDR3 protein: ASSTHPEAF
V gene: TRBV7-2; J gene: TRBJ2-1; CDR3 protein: ASSLAWGEQF
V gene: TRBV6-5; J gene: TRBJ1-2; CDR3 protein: ASSLTGGAQYGYT
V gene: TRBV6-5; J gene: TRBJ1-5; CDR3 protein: ASSYSQNQPQH
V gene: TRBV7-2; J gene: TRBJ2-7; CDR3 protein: ASSQGWGPTYEQY
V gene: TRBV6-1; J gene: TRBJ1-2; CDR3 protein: ASSSTTGHPGGYT
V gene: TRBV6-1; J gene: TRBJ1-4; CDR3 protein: ASSGHSNEKLF
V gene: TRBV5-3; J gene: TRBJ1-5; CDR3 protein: ARSSGTGAQYQPQH
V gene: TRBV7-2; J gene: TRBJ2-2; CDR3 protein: ASSIGTSGTGELF
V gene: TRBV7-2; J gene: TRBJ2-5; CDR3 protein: ASIRTSGGETQY
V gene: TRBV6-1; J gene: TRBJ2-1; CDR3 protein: ASREFSGPYNEQF
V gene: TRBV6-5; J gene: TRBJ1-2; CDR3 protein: ASSWGRGEYGYT
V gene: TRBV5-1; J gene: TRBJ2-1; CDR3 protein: ASSLHNLAGVGSEQF
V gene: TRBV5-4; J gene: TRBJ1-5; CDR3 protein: ASSQEEWGPQH
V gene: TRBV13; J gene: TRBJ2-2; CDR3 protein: ASSPPGLTYTGELF
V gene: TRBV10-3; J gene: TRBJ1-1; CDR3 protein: AIRPSGGGLEAF
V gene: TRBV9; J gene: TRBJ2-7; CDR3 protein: ASSVTGGAFYEQY
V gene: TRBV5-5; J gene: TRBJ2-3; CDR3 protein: ASSRPSGGPYTDTQY
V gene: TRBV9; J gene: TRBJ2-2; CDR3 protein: ASSGLSRETGELF
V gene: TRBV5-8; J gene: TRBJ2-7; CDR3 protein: ASSWNDRHEQY
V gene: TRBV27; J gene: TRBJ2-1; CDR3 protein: ASSLTGAYNEQF
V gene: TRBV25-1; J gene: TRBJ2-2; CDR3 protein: ASSDPTRQLTGELF
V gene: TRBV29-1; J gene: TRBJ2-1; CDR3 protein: SAVSGLGNEQF
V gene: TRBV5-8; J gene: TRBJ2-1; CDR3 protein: ASSFYGQAGGEQF
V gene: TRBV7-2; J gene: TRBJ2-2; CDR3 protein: ASSLKEGAGIPTGELF
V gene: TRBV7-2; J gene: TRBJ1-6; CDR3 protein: ASSLAGRTHSPLH
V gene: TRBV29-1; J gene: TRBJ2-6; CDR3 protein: SVEDLQGSGANVLT
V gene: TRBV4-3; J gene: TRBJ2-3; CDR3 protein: ASSQDMGQGQDTQY
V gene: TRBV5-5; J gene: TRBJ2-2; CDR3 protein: ASSWGQGANTGELF
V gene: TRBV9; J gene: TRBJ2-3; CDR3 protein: ASSVDGPATDTQY
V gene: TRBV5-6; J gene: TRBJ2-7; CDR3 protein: ASRLAGYEQY
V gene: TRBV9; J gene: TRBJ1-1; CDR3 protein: ASSARTGEDTEAF
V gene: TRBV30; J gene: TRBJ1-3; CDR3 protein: AWSPGTIAGNTIY